Listed here is a single T cell receptor beta chain. The sample originates from a study of blood T cell repertoires in COVID-19. About the research overall: T cells, B-cell-depleted T cells, or PBMCs provided the cDNA or gDNA that served as material.

Measured with immunoSEQ multiplex PCR; TCRdb has only the in-frame clones, and not every one. The sample lists about half a million clones; roughly 85% were seen once. Germline V gene lookup returns CDR1 GTSNPN and CDR2 SVGIG (reference sequence). The CDR3 totals 11 residues. V was clipped by 3 bases and J by 4 bases, with 4 bases between them. The material sequenced was peripheral blood. This sequence originates from a human donor in a cohort sampled during active COVID-19. The chain uses TRBV30 and TRBJ1-3; no definite D call. The CDR3 loop reads CAWSGGNTIYF. The DNA of the CDR3 is TGTGCCTGGAGCGGGGGAAACACCATATATTTT.